A single sample is the source of the 11 T cell receptor beta chains below, sequenced in a study of T cells expressing NK-cell markers. No DNA is given; TCRdb re-called the 5' RACE reads and lists each CDR3 protein once. This sample contains about 150,000 distinct CDR3 sequences. Input material: blood T cells: a sorted CD56 or NKG2C T cell subset, CD4+ or CD8+ T cells, or bulk PBMC T cells (not recorded which). These receptors were collected from a man aged 18 to 35 in good health.

The genes are TRBV7-7 and TRBJ2-3. CDR3 length: 13 amino acids. CDR1 and CDR2 from the germline V gene are SSHAT and FNYEAQ (reference sequence). The CDR3 sequence is CASSLSLTDTQYF.

The chain has TRBV29-1 and TRBJ2-2; TCRdb designates TRBD2, a call that cannot be tested without DNA. The CDR3 runs 13 residues. Per germline, CDR1 SQVTM and CDR2 ANQGSEA. This CDR3 reads CSALTPEAGELFF.

The rearrangement links TRBV13 to TRBJ1-1. This CDR3 region has 14 residues. Germline values: CDR1 PRHDT, CDR2 FYEKMQ (reference sequence). The CDR3 loop is CASSLIGGNTEAFF.

This sequence joins TRBV6-2 or TRBV6-3 and TRBJ2-1; TCRdb proposes TRBD2, but this gene call is untestable without DNA. Germline CDR1 MNHEY, CDR2 SVGEGT. This CDR3 is built from 17 residues. The CDR3 here is CASSYRLAGGDYNEQFF.

The V call is TRBV11-2, the J call TRBJ2-5; no DNA is available, so the TRBD2 call from TCRdb remains unchecked. The CDR3 extends over 13 amino acids. From germline, CDR1 is SGHAT and CDR2 FQNNGV. Here the CDR3 reads CASSRRELETQYF.

This chain uses TRBV4-3 with TRBJ1-4; no DNA is available, so the TRBD1 call from TCRdb remains unchecked. The CDR3 has 17 residues. The germline gives CDR1 LGHNA, CDR2 YSLEER. CDR3 protein: CASSLLKGGVTNEKLFF.

The chain joins TRBV15 to TRBJ2-7; TCRdb lists TRBD1, though no DNA is available to test this call. Per germline, CDR1 LNHNV and CDR2 YYDKDF (reference sequence). This CDR3 is 14 amino acids long. CDR3 in amino acids: CATSREEGAHEQYF.

V usage is TRBV7-9 and J usage is TRBJ2-7. The CDR3 loop spans 15 amino acids. Per the germline V gene, CDR1 is SEHNR and CDR2 is FQNEAQ (reference sequence). Here the CDR3 reads CASSLSGSLPYEQYF.

V and J are TRBV5-1 and TRBJ2-3; the TCRdb D gene call, TRBD2, has no DNA to confirm it. This CDR3 has 13 residues. CDR1 and CDR2 from the germline V gene are SGHRS and YFSETQ. The CDR3 region is CASSGTRAHTQYF.

This chain joins TRBV4-1 and TRBJ2-2; TCRdb outputs TRBD2, but without DNA this stays unchecked. Germline V gene data show CDR1 as MGHRA and CDR2 as YSYEKL. The CDR3 covers 18 residues. The chain's CDR3 is CASSVTPQGGGGPGELFF.

V usage is TRBV29-1 and J usage is TRBJ2-3; TCRdb gives TRBD1 as the D gene, but with no DNA this cannot be confirmed. This CDR3 has 11 residues. Germline V gene data show CDR1 as SQVTM and CDR2 as ANQGSEA. CDR3 region: CSVAGEDTQYF.